The entry below describes one T cell receptor beta chain. The antigen is undetermined. The data are from a study of regulatory T cells in long-lasting Graves disease. Points from the study as a whole: The small sample size may have reduced accuracy. With 2,741 shared public clonotypes, persistent patients exceeded new patients, who shared about 1,000.

Arm-PCR of CDR3 regions with iRepertoire HTBI primers generated TCR beta libraries. TCRdb fed the multiplex PCR reads into MiXCR, producing one record per CDR3 protein. The sample includes 250,000 to 300,000 distinct CDR3 sequences, under 20% seen only once; the top ten take 11% to 15%. The ends were cut back, 5 bases at V and 0 bases at J, with 17 bases in the middle. Germline CDR1 and CDR2: SQVTM and ANQGSEA. The CDR3 runs 15 residues. Noted time point: newly diagnosed GD, antithyroid drugs for less than 3 months. PBMC-derived RNA was used for the TCR library. Patients were enrolled at an endocrinology department in Xi'an, China. This sample also belongs to another study, concerning T cells in Graves' hyperthyroidism and ophthalmopathy.

Source: peripheral blood mononuclear cells (PBMCs), taken at new diagnosis, from a patient treated with antithyroid drugs. The clonotype was recovered from a woman aged 25 to 45 with Graves disease. The chain couples TRBV29-1 to TRBJ2-7; D may be TRBD2 (8 bases). The DNA of the CDR3 is TGCAGCGTTTATAGCGGGAAGGGGGCCTCCTACGAGCAGTACTTC. Translated: CSVYSGKGASYEQYF.